This TCR beta chain appears in the sequencing data of a study of beta chain features in type 1 diabetes. Study findings and constraints: For Type 1 diabetes patients, all four CD4+ subsets carried TCRB CDR3s that were moderately but significantly shorter.

The study reverse transcribed the entire isolated RNA, so it sequenced expressed TCRB transcripts. Here immunoSEQ multiplex PCR was the method, and the copy in TCRdb shows in-frame clones only, minus some. The sample has approximately 150,000 clones; roughly 65% are singletons. On this clone: Antigen unknown.

CDR1 and CDR2 (germline): SGHTA, FQGNSA. Trimming cost V 2 bases and J 5 bases, with 11 bases left between them. This CDR3 region has 14 residues. The material sequenced was naive CD4+ T cells from blood. The origin of this receptor is a young man with type 1 diabetes. The chain is built from TRBV7-2 and TRBJ2-3, with a possible D match to TRBD2 (6 bases). CDR3 DNA: TGTGCCAGCAGCTTAACACCGGGGGAAGATACGCAGTATTTT. This sequence encodes CASSLTPGEDTQYF.